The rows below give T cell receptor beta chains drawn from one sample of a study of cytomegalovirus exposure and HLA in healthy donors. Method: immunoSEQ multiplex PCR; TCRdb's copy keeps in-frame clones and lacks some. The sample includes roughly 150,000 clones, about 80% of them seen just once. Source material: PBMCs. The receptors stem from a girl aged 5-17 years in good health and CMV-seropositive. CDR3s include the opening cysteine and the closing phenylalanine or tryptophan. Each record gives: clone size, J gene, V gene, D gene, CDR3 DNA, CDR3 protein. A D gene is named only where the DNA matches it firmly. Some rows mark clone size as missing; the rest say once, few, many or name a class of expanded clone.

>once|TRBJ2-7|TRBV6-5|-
TGTGCCAGCAGCCGTCCGAACTTCGACTCCTACGAGCAGTACTTC
CASSRPNFDSYEQYF
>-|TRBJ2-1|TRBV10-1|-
TGCGCCAGCAGTGAGTCTCTAATCTACAATGAGCAGTTCTTC
CASSESLIYNEQFF
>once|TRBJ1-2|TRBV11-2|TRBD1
TGTGCCAGCACCCCGGGACAGGGGGATAGAGGCTATGGCTACACCTTC
CASTPGQGDRGYGYTF
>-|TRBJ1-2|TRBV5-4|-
TGTGCCAGCAGCTTGGTTACGGGGTCAATCTATGGCTACACCTTC
CASSLVTGSIYGYTF
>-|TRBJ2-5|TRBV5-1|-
TGCGCCAGCAGCGGTCAGATCCAAGAGACCCAGTACTTC
CASSGQIQETQYF
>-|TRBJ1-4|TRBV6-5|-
TGTGCCAGCAGACAGGGTCGTGAAAAACTGTTTTTT
CASRQGREKLFF
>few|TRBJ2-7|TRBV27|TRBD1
TGTGCCAGCAGCAAAGGGGGCAGAGGGGCCTACGAGCAGTACTTC
CASSKGGRGAYEQYF
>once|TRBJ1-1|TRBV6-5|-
TGTGCCAGCGGGAGGATGAACACTGAAGCTTTCTTT
CASGRMNTEAFF
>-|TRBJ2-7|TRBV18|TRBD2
TGTGCCAGCTCACGGCTAGCGGGGGGGCTAGTCGAGCAGTACTTC
CASSRLAGGLVEQYF
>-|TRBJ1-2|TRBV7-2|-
TGTGCCAGCAGCCCTAACCTCTATGGCTACACCTTC
CASSPNLYGYTF
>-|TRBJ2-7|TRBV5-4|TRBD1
TGTGCCAGCAGCCCTCGGACAGGGCCCCACGAGCAGTACTTC
CASSPRTGPHEQYF